The T cell receptor beta chain under discussion was sequenced for a study of cytomegalovirus exposure and HLA in healthy donors. The CDR3 has 13 residues. Germline CDR1 and CDR2: MNHNS and SASEGT. Between the trimmed V and J ends, which lost 5 bases and 1 base, there was a span of 8 bases. Researchers ran the PCR with 60 Vbeta and 13 Jbeta primers. Only in-frame clones appear in the TCRdb table, and some are missing; sequencing was by immunoSEQ multiplex PCR. The sample has about 120,000 clones, around 78% seen once. The origin of this receptor is a woman younger than 45 in good health and CMV-seropositive. The chain recombines TRBV6-1 with TRBJ1-1; perhaps TRBD1 as D (5 bases). The source material was PBMCs. The CDR3 reads CASSMTANTEAFF. CDR3 sequence (DNA): TGTGCCAGCAGTATGACAGCGAACACTGAAGCTTTCTTT.